The 9 T cell receptor beta chains below all came from one sample that was sequenced in a study of blood T cell repertoires in COVID-19. Assay: immunoSEQ multiplex PCR; the TCRdb copy retains only in-frame clones and omits some. Among approximately 400,000 clones listed, roughly 91% were seen once. The sequencing sample was made of PBMCs or T cells enriched from blood (not recorded which). The receptor source for this set is a woman younger than 35 who had recovered from COVID-19.

V usage is TRBV6-5 and J usage is TRBJ1-2; D is perhaps TRBD1 (5 bases). V was pared by 1 base and J by 3 bases, with 12 bases between. CDR1 is MNHEY, CDR2 SVGAGI, per germline. The CDR3 contains 15 residues. The CDR3 nucleotides read TGTGCCAGCAGTTACTTTCCAGGGAGGGACTATGGCTACACCTTC. Protein sequence: CASSYFPGRDYGYTF.

The chain is built from TRBV19 and TRBJ1-1; TRBD1 aligns across 9 bases. V lost 1 base and J lost 3; bases outside the gene matches: 9. CDR3 length: 17 amino acids. Germline V CDR1 and CDR2: LNHDA, SQIVND (reference sequence). The CDR3 region has the DNA TGTGCCAGTAGTATAGGGTGGAGACAGGGGGATGACACTGAAGCTTTCTTT. Amino acid sequence: CASSIGWRQGDDTEAFF.

The chain links TRBV15 to TRBJ1-3, with D hard to call. Germline values: CDR1 LNHNV, CDR2 YYDKDF (reference sequence). Deletions cut 0 bases from V and 2 bases from J, with 8 bases between. The CDR3 sequence is 15 residues long. CDR3 sequence: CATSRDQVPGNTIYF. Written as DNA, the CDR3 is TGTGCCACCAGCAGAGATCAGGTCCCTGGAAACACCATATATTTT.

The V gene is TRBV29-1, the J gene TRBJ1-2, with 7 bases matching TRBD1. Per the germline V gene, CDR1 is SQVTM and CDR2 is ANQGSEA. The J segment lost 2 bases and the V segment lost 2 bases, leaving 5 bases of the junction unmatched. There are 14 residues in the CDR3. The CDR3 bases are TGCAGCGTTGAAAAGGGACAGAGCAACTATGGCTACACCTTC. Translated: CSVEKGQSNYGYTF. The full variable domain, rest sourced from reference TRBV29-1 and TRBJ1-2, is SAVISQKPSRDICQRGTSLTIQCQVDSQVTMMFWYRQQPGQSLTLIATANQGSEATYESGFVIDKFPISRPNLTFSTLTVSNMSPEDSSIYLCSVEKGQSNYGYTFGSGTRLTVV.

The chain recombines TRBV18 with TRBJ1-1; 10 bases fit TRBD1. CDR3 size: 14 residues. The germline V gene has CDR1 KGHSH and CDR2 LQKENI. Losses at the gene ends were 6 bases for V and 3 bases for J; bases not matched to a gene: 4. The CDR3 here is CASSSGTGDTEAFF. CDR3 bases: TGTGCCAGCTCCTCCGGGACAGGGGACACTGAAGCTTTCTTT.

This rearrangement joins TRBV6-2 or TRBV6-3 to TRBJ1-5; unclear D gene. Trimming took off 6 bases at V and 0 bases at J, with 9 bases between the two ends. CDR1 MNHEY and CDR2 SVGEGT come from the germline V gene. CDR3 size: 14 residues. The CDR3 DNA sequence: TGTGCCAGCAGCCTAGGGAGTAGCAATCAGCCCCAGCATTTT. Translated, it gives CASSLGSSNQPQHF.

J is TRBJ1-6 and V is TRBV7-8; D is perhaps TRBD1 (6 bases). This CDR3 contains 15 residues. Trimming stripped 5 bases from V and 3 bases from J, with 11 bases between. The germline V gene encodes CDR1 SGHVS and CDR2 FQNEAQ. The CDR3 DNA sequence: TGTGCCAGCAGCACCCGACAGGACTATAATTCACCCCTCCACTTT. It codes for CASSTRQDYNSPLHF.

This chain links TRBV29-1 with TRBJ1-2, with TRBD1 matching over 7 bases. The CDR3 length is 12 residues. CDR1 SQVTM and CDR2 ANQGSEA come from the germline V gene. V lost 7 bases, J lost 7 bases, and 9 bases stayed unmatched. This chain's CDR3 is CSAPGTVSGYTF. The CDR3 DNA reads as TGCAGCGCTCCCGGGACAGTGTCTGGCTACACCTTC.

This chain's CDR3 is CASSHRTVPETQYF. The CDR3 nucleotides are TGTGCCAGCAGTCACCGGACAGTGCCGGAGACCCAGTACTTC. V and J are TRBV14 and TRBJ2-5, with D perhaps TRBD1 (6 bases). CDR3 length equals 14 residues. Trimming cost V 6 bases and J 5 bases, with 16 bases left between them. Germline CDR1 reads SGHDN; CDR2 reads FVKESK.